A single TCR beta chain is shown here with its context. This specimen comes from a study of blood T cell repertoires in COVID-19. Data came from immunoSEQ multiplex PCR; TCRdb stores just in-frame clones and leaves some out. The sample holds approximately 470,000 clones, roughly 87% seen once. The V end lost 5 bases, the J end lost 0 bases, and 16 bases lay between the germline ends. CDR1 is SEHNR and CDR2 is FQNEAQ in the germline V gene (reference sequence). There are 17 residues in the CDR3. The sequenced sample consisted of PBMCs or T cells enriched from blood (not recorded which). The source is a woman aged 18-29 years who had recovered from COVID-19. The chain couples TRBV7-9 to TRBJ1-4, with D maybe TRBD1 (6 bases). CDR3 loop: CASSPLGGAATNEKLFF. DNA for the CDR3: TGTGCCAGCAGCCCCCTTGGGGGGGCCGCAACTAATGAAAAACTGTTTTTT. Using reference TRBV7-9 and TRBJ1-4 for the parts outside the CDR3, the full variable domain is DTGVSQNPRHKITKRGQNVTFRCDPISEHNRLYWYRQTLGQGPEFLTYFQNEAQLEKSRLLSDRFSAERPKGSFSTLEIQRTEQGDSAMYLCASSPLGGAATNEKLFFGSGTQLSVL.